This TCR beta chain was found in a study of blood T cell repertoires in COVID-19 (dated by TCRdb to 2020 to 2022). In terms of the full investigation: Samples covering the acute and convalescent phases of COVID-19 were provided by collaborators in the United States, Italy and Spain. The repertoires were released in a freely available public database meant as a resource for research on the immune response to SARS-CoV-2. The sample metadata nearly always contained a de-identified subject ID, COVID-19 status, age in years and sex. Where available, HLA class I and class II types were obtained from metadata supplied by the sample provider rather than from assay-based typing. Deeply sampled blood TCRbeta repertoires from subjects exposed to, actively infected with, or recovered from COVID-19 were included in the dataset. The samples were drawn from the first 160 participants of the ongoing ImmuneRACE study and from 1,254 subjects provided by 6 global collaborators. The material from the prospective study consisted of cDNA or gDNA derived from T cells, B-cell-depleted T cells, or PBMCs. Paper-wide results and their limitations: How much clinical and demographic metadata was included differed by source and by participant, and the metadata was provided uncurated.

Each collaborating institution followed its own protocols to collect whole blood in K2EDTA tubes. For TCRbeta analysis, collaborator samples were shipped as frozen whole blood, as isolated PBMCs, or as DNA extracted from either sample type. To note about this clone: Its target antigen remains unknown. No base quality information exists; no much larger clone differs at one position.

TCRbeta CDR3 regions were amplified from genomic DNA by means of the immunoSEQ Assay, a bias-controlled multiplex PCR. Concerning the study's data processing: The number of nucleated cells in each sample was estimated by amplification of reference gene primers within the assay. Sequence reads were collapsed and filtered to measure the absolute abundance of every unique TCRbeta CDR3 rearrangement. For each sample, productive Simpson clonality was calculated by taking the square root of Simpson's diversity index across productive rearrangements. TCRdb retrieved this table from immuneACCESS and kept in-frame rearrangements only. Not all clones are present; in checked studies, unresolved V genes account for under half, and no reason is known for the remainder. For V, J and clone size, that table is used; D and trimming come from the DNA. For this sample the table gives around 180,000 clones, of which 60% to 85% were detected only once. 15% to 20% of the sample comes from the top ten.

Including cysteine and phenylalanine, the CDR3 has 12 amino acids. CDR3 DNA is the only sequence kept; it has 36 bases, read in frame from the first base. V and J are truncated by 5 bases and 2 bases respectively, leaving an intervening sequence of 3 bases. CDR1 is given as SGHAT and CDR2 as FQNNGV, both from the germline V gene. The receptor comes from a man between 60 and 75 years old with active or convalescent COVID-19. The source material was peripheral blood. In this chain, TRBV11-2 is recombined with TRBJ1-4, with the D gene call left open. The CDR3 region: CASSPTNEKLFF. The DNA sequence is TGTGCCAGCAGCCCTACTAATGAAAAACTGTTTTTT.